The entry that follows covers one T cell receptor beta chain sequence. Its cognate antigen has yet to be identified. Base qualities were left out, and no much larger clone turns up one base away. This record comes from a study of T cell changes during pregnancy in multiple sclerosis (dated by TCRdb to about 2019). In terms of the full investigation: Changes in the T cell repertoire over the course of pregnancy were examined in this study in women with multiple sclerosis.

V and J lose 2 bases and 8 bases, and a span of 16 bases separates them. Reading the germline V gene gives CDR1 MDHEN and CDR2 SYDVKM. The CDR3 covers 15 residues, taking in both the cysteine and the phenylalanine. This entry keeps only the CDR3 DNA: 45 bases, framed from base 1. Receptors were amplified or captured by the immunoSEQ multiplex PCR assay. This is the immuneACCESS table as TCRdb keeps it, with only in-frame sequences that have V and J called. A part of the clones is gone; compared with another copy, unresolved V genes explain less than half, and the rest is unexplained. The table for this sample lists tens of thousands of clones; 91% of them were counted only once. The leading ten clones occupy 2% to 2.5% of the sample.

The chain joins TRBV28 to TRBJ2-1, and TRBD2 may be the D gene, going by 6 matching bases. The sequenced sample was peripheral blood, obtained in the first trimester of pregnancy. The receptor was derived from a female donor with multiple sclerosis, enrolled in a pregnancy study. The CDR3 sequence is CASSLRRWRDHEQFF. The DNA is as follows: TGTGCCAGCAGTTTAAGAAGGTGGCGGGACCATGAGCAGTTCTTC.